The rows below give T cell receptor beta chains drawn from one sample of a study of response to subunit inactivated influenza vaccine. TCRdb itself ran the RT-PCR reads through MiXCR, one entry per CDR3 protein. The profile shows about 780,000 distinct CDR3 sequences, 15% to 20% of them singletons. Source: PBMCs from blood, taken 4 to 6 days after vaccination. All receptors derive from a man in his forties or fifties who received an inactivated influenza vaccine. The CDR3 runs from the conserved cysteine through the conserved F or W. D genes are given only for firm matches. Expanded clones get a size class; other rows say once, few or many, or leave the size out.

j_gene,d_gene,v_gene,abundance,CDR3aa,CDR3nt
TRBJ2-7,TRBD1,TRBV3-1,-,CASSPGTGKSYEQYF,TGTGCCAGCAGCCCAGGGACAGGGAAATCCTACGAGCAGTACTTC
TRBJ1-4,-,TRBV12-5,-,CASGLRPGEGEKLFF,TGTGCTAGTGGTCTTCGGCCGGGGGAAGGGGAAAAACTGTTTTTT
TRBJ1-5,-,TRBV7-6,few,CASSLVSGQSQPQHF,TGTGCCAGCAGCTTAGTATCGGGGCAAAGTCAGCCCCAGCATTTT
TRBJ2-3,TRBD1,TRBV6-1,-,CASRFRQGGTDTQYF,TGTGCCAGCAGATTTAGACAGGGTGGCACAGATACGCAGTATTTT
TRBJ2-2,TRBD2,TRBV4-2,once,CASSQRREGVWVGELFF,TGTGCCAGCAGCCAAAGGCGGGAGGGGGTTTGGGTCGGGGAGCTGTTTTTT
TRBJ2-1,-,TRBV5-1,few,CASSLDGVFDEQFF,TGCGCCAGCAGCCTGGACGGGGTCTTTGATGAGCAGTTCTTC
TRBJ2-7,TRBD1,TRBV6-2/TRBV6-3,few,CASTQRTGGAGLIYEQYF,TGTGCCAGCACGCAACGGACAGGGGGCGCGGGATTGATCTACGAGCAGTACTTC
TRBJ2-1,TRBD2,TRBV12-3/TRBV12-4,many,CASSLGLAGGYNEQFF,TGTGCCAGCAGCTTAGGACTAGCGGGGGGATACAATGAGCAGTTCTTC
TRBJ1-1,-,TRBV7-2,few,CASSTRTRWNTEAFF,TGTGCCAGCAGCACGCGGACAAGATGGAACACTGAAGCTTTCTTT
TRBJ2-1,TRBD1,TRBV5-6,few,CASRGGWYNEQFF,TGTGCCAGCAGAGGGGGCTGGTACAATGAGCAGTTCTTC
TRBJ2-2,TRBD2,TRBV4-1,few,CASSHGTSGINGELFF,TGCGCCAGCAGCCATGGGACTAGCGGGATAAACGGGGAGCTGTTTTTT
TRBJ2-1,-,TRBV5-5,few,CASTFGPGGHNEQFF,TGTGCCAGCACCTTCGGCCCCGGCGGACACAATGAGCAGTTCTTC
TRBJ2-5,TRBD2,TRBV30,few,CAWTEGTSGTPLETQYF,TGTGCCTGGACCGAAGGGACTAGCGGGACCCCCTTAGAGACCCAGTACTTC
TRBJ2-3,TRBD1,TRBV12-3/TRBV12-4,few,CASSSRDPGQGVDTQYF,TGTGCCAGCAGCTCTAGGGACCCGGGACAGGGGGTAGATACGCAGTATTTT
TRBJ1-1,-,TRBV7-9,-,CASSPVYGTEAFF,TGTGCCAGCAGTCCCGTGTACGGCACTGAAGCTTTCTTT
TRBJ2-2,-,TRBV5-1,many,CASSSTENTGELFF,TGCGCCAGCAGCTCGACTGAGAACACCGGGGAGCTGTTTTTT
TRBJ2-5,-,TRBV4-3,-,CASSQESGETQYF,TGCGCCAGCAGCCAAGAGTCGGGCGAGACCCAGTACTTC
TRBJ2-2,-,TRBV5-1,few,CASRTAPNTGELFF,TGCGCCAGCAGAACAGCGCCGAACACCGGGGAGCTGTTTTTT
TRBJ2-5,TRBD2,TRBV5-5,few,CASSQWGGEAETQYF,TGTGCCAGCAGCCAATGGGGAGGGGAAGCGGAGACCCAGTACTTC
TRBJ2-7,-,TRBV4-3,few,CASSQDLPSYEQYF,TGCGCCAGCAGCCAAGATCTTCCCTCCTACGAGCAGTACTTC
TRBJ2-7,TRBD1,TRBV18,many,CASSPGTGGWQYF,TGTGCCAGCTCACCCGGGACAGGGGGCTGGCAGTACTTC
TRBJ2-2,-,TRBV6-2/TRBV6-3,few,CASRSGANTGELFF,TGTGCCAGCCGGAGCGGAGCGAACACCGGGGAGCTGTTTTTT
TRBJ2-7,-,TRBV11-2,-,CASSFGVRKGSSFYEQYF,TGTGCCAGCAGCTTTGGGGTTCGAAAGGGTTCCTCCTTCTACGAGCAGTACTTC
TRBJ1-5,-,TRBV20-1,-,CSARDRLISGRIHQPQHF,TGCAGTGCTAGAGATCGGTTGATCTCTGGTAGAATTCATCAGCCCCAGCATTTT
TRBJ1-4,-,TRBV12-3/TRBV12-4,-,CASIRGRFSNDKLFF,TGTGCCAGCATTCGGGGCAGGTTTTCGAATGATAAACTGTTTTTT
TRBJ1-4,-,TRBV29-1,few,CSVGGLDEKLFF,TGCAGCGTTGGGGGTTTGGATGAAAAACTGTTTTTT
TRBJ1-5,-,TRBV24-1,many,CATSEYSNQPQHF,TGTGCCACCAGTGAATATAGCAATCAGCCCCAGCATTTT
TRBJ2-1,TRBD2,TRBV5-1,-,CASSLLAGGPQFF,TGCGCCAGCAGCTTGCTAGCGGGAGGGCCCCAGTTCTTC
TRBJ2-3,-,TRBV20-1,many,CSARSRLGVHLDTQYF,TGCAGTGCTAGATCACGCTTAGGGGTCCATCTAGATACGCAGTATTTT
TRBJ1-2,TRBD1,TRBV4-3,-,CASSQVHRGQHYGYTF,TGCGCCAGCAGCCAAGTCCACAGGGGGCAGCACTATGGCTACACCTTC
TRBJ2-7,TRBD1,TRBV6-5,few,CASSYWTGGYEQYF,TGTGCCAGCAGTTATTGGACAGGGGGCTACGAGCAGTACTTC
TRBJ2-6,-,TRBV10-3,few,CAISESLDYFSGANVLTF,TGTGCCATCAGTGAGTCGCTCGACTACTTCTCTGGGGCCAACGTCCTGACTTTC
TRBJ2-1,TRBD1,TRBV10-3,few,CAISAGDRGYNEQFF,TGTGCCATCAGTGCTGGAGACAGGGGTTACAATGAGCAGTTCTTC
TRBJ2-1,-,TRBV7-2,many,CASSSRGGNEQFF,TGTGCCAGCAGCTCCAGGGGCGGCAATGAGCAGTTCTTC
TRBJ2-3,-,TRBV28,-,CASGQSSTDTQYF,TGTGCCAGCGGACAGTCTAGCACAGATACGCAGTATTTT
TRBJ2-7,TRBD2,TRBV15,-,CATSRDPTGTSDEQYF,TGTGCCACCAGCAGAGACCCGACCGGGACTAGCGATGAGCAGTACTTC
TRBJ2-7,TRBD2,TRBV5-1,-,CASSRSGAYTYEQYF,TGCGCCAGCAGCCGTAGCGGGGCGTACACTTACGAGCAGTACTTC
TRBJ1-6,-,TRBV7-8,-,CASSLGVPGVSPLHF,TGTGCCAGCAGCTTAGGGGTTCCAGGGGTATCACCCCTCCACTTT
TRBJ2-2,-,TRBV27,few,CASSFLGNTGELFF,TGTGCCAGCAGTTTCCTGGGGAACACCGGGGAGCTGTTTTTT
TRBJ2-1,TRBD2,TRBV20-1,-,CSARGGRGGSYNEQFF,TGCAGTGCTAGAGGAGGACGGGGGGGCAGTTACAATGAGCAGTTCTTC
TRBJ2-7,-,TRBV6-2/TRBV6-3,few,CASMTGTPAYEQYF,TGTGCCAGCATGACCGGGACACCGGCTTACGAGCAGTACTTC
TRBJ1-3,-,TRBV20-1,-,CSAQARNSGNTIYF,TGCAGTGCTCAAGCAAGGAACTCTGGAAACACCATATATTTT
TRBJ1-2,-,TRBV28,few,CASSRRGYGGYTF,TGTGCCAGCAGCCGCCGGGGTTACGGGGGCTACACCTTC
TRBJ2-7,TRBD2,TRBV12-3/TRBV12-4,-,CASSQTSGSKQYF,TGTGCCAGCAGTCAGACTAGCGGCAGCAAGCAGTACTTC
TRBJ2-5,-,TRBV14,few,CASSRSLLGVETQYF,TGTGCCAGCAGTCGCTCCCTGCTCGGGGTAGAGACCCAGTACTTC
TRBJ2-5,-,TRBV5-1,-,CASSLGYSKETQYF,TGCGCCAGCAGCTTGGGTTACTCTAAAGAGACCCAGTACTTC
TRBJ2-2,-,TRBV18,few,CASSPYSGTPNAPGELFF,TGTGCCAGCTCACCGTATTCCGGGACACCTAACGCACCCGGGGAGCTGTTTTTT
TRBJ2-1,-,TRBV12-3/TRBV12-4,-,CASSLSGQGYEQFF,TGTGCCAGCAGTTTGTCGGGCCAGGGCTATGAGCAGTTCTTC
TRBJ1-6,TRBD1,TRBV6-1,-,CASSARDRVTYSENSPLHF,TGTGCCAGCAGTGCCCGGGACAGGGTCACCTATTCGGAAAATTCACCCCTCCACTTT
TRBJ2-7,TRBD1,TRBV6-5,-,CASSSETGSPYYYEQYF,TGTGCCAGCAGTTCCGAGACAGGGTCGCCCTACTACTACGAGCAGTACTTC
TRBJ1-2,TRBD1,TRBV9,-,CASSVAPTGFHYGYTF,TGTGCCAGCAGCGTAGCTCCGACAGGGTTCCACTATGGCTACACCTTC
TRBJ1-6,-,TRBV25-1,few,CASSDWRGSYNSPLHF,TGTGCCAGCAGTGATTGGAGGGGCTCCTATAATTCACCCCTCCACTTT
TRBJ2-5,-,TRBV27,few,CASSSTGWDSQETQYF,TGTGCCAGCAGTTCGACAGGGTGGGACTCCCAAGAGACCCAGTACTTC
TRBJ2-7,-,TRBV29-1,-,CSARVAYEQYF,TGCAGCGCCAGGGTGGCCTACGAGCAGTACTTC
TRBJ2-3,-,TRBV5-1,few,CASTLGSGDTQYF,TGCGCCAGCACCCTAGGTAGCGGAGATACGCAGTATTTT
TRBJ2-7,TRBD2,TRBV20-1,many,CSAREYGGGIYEQYF,TGCAGTGCTAGAGAATACGGGGGAGGGATCTACGAGCAGTACTTC
TRBJ1-4,-,TRBV4-2,-,CASSQDAGVGDEKLFF,TGTGCCAGCAGCCAAGATGCCGGGGTCGGGGATGAAAAACTGTTTTTT
TRBJ2-1,-,TRBV11-2,few,CASSQNVGEQFF,TGTGCCAGCAGCCAAAACGTGGGGGAGCAGTTCTTC
TRBJ1-4,-,TRBV18,few,CASSRESGEKLFF,TGTGCCAGCTCACGAGAGTCTGGCGAAAAACTGTTTTTT